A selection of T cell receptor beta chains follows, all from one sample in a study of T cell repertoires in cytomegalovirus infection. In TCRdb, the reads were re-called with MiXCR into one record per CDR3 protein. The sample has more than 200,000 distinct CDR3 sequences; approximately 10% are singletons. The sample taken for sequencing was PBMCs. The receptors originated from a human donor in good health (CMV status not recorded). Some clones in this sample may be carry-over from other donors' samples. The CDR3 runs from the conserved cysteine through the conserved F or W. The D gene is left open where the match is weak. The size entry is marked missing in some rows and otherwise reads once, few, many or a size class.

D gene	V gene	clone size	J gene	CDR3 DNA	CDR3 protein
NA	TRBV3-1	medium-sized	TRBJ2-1	TGTGCCAGCAGCCAAGTTTCTACCAATGAGCAGTTCTTC	CASSQVSTNEQFF
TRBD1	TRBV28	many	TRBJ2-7	TGTGCCAGCCTAGCGACCGGGACAGGAAGCTACGAGCAGTACTTC	CASLATGTGSYEQYF
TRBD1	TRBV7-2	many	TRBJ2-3	TGTGCCAGCAGCCTGGGGGACAAGGGACAGGAGGTGTATTTT	CASSLGDKGQEVYF
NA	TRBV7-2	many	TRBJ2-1	TGTGCTACCCGGGGGATCTCCTACAATGAGCAGTTCTTC	CATRGISYNEQFF
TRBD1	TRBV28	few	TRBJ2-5	TGTGCCAGCAGTCCGGACAGGACCAAGAGGGCCCAGTACTTC	CASSPDRTKRAQYF
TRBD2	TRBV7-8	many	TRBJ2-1	TGTGCCAGCAGCTTAGCGCAACGGTCCCTAGCGGGGGGGTACAATGAGCAGTTCTTC	CASSLAQRSLAGGYNEQFF
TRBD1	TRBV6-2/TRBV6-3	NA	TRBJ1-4	TGTGCCAGCAGTCGGACAGGGGGCATCAAAGAAAAACTGTTTTTT	CASSRTGGIKEKLFF
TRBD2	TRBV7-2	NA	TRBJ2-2	TGTGCCAGCAAGTTCGGGGGGGCCGGGGAGCTGTTTTTT	CASKFGGAGELFF
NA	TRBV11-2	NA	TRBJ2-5	TGTGCCAGCAGCTTAGGAACCCCCCGGGTCGCCCAGTACTTC	CASSLGTPRVAQYF
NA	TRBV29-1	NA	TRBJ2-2	TGCAGCGTTGATATGCATACGAACACCGGGGAGCTGTTTTTT	CSVDMHTNTGELFF
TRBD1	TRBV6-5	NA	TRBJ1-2	TGTGCCAGCAGTTACTCCCGGACAGGGGGAGGGTATGGCTACACCTTC	CASSYSRTGGGYGYTF
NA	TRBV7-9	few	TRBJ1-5	TGTGCCAGCAGCTTAGGACCCCCGGCGCCCCAGCATTTT	CASSLGPPAPQHF
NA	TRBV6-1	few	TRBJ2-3	TGTGCCAGCAGTGAATTCGGGGATCACACAGATACGCAGTATTTT	CASSEFGDHTDTQYF
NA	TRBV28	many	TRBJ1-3	TGTGCCAGCAGTCGGATTCACTCTGGAAACACCATATATTTT	CASSRIHSGNTIYF
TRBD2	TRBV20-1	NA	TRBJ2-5	TGCAGTGCTCCGGGGGGGCTAGAGGAGACCCAGTACTTC	CSAPGGLEETQYF
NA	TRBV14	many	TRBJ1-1	TGTGCCAGCAGCCAAGGGGGGAACAGGGAGGAGGGCACTGAAGCTTTCTTT	CASSQGGNREEGTEAFF
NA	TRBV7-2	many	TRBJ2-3	TGTGCCAGCAGCAAAGGAGGGGTAGGGGGCACAGATACGCAGTATTTT	CASSKGGVGGTDTQYF
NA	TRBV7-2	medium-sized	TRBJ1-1	TGTGCCAGCAGCTTAGTAGATCTTGAAGCTTTCTTT	CASSLVDLEAFF
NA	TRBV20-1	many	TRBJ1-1	TGCAGTGCTAGTACAAGCGGACGGAGGAACACTGAAGCTTTCTTT	CSASTSGRRNTEAFF
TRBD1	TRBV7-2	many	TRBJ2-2	TGTGCCACCCGGACAGGGGGCCGCACCGGGGAGCTGTTTTTT	CATRTGGRTGELFF
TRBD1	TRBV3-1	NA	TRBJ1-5	TGTGCCAGCAGCGAGGGACAGGGCGTCAGCAATCAGCCCCAGCATTTT	CASSEGQGVSNQPQHF
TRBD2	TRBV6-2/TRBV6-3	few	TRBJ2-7	TGTGCCAGCGCAGGGACGGCTAGCGGGGCATCCTACGAGCAGTACTTC	CASAGTASGASYEQYF
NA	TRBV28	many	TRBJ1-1	TGTGCCAGCAGTTGGGGTGGGGGCACTGAAGCTTTCTTT	CASSWGGGTEAFF
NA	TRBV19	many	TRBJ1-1	TGTGCCAGTAGTACTCAGTTTGGAGCTTTCTTT	CASSTQFGAFF
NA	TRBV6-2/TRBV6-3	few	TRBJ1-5	TGTGCCAGCAGTTACTCGAACGGATTCCCCGATCAGCCCCAGCATTTT	CASSYSNGFPDQPQHF
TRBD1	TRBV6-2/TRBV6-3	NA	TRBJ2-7	TGTGCCAGCAGTTTCCTATGGACAGGGATAGGATACGAGCAGTACTTC	CASSFLWTGIGYEQYF
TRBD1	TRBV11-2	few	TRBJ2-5	TGTGCCAGCAGCTTATTGGGGACAGGGGCGTCCGAGACCCAGTACTTC	CASSLLGTGASETQYF
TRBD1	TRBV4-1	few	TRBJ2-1	TGCGCCAGCAGCCAAGATTCCACAGGGGAATACAATGAGCAGTTCTTC	CASSQDSTGEYNEQFF
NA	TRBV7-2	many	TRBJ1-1	TGTGCCAGCAGCTTAGCCAAGGGGGTAGGCACTGAAGCTTTCTTT	CASSLAKGVGTEAFF
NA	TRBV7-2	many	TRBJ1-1	TGTGCCAGCAGCTTAGCCCAGGGCCGGTACACTGAAGCTTTCTTT	CASSLAQGRYTEAFF
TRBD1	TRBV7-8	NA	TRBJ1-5	TGTGCCAGCAGCACCCGGGACAGGGGGCTGGGCTATCAGCCCCAGCATTTT	CASSTRDRGLGYQPQHF
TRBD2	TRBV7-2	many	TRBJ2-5	TGTGCCAGCAGCTTACAGTTAGCGGGGCCCGGGGGGACCCAGTACTTC	CASSLQLAGPGGTQYF
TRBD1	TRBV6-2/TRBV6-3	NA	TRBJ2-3	TGTGCCAGCAGTTACCCAGGGACAGCCACAGATACGCAGTATTTT	CASSYPGTATDTQYF
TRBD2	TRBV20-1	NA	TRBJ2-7	TGCAGTGCTAGCCAGACTAGCGTTCGCGTGAGAATACAGTACTTC	CSASQTSVRVRIQYF
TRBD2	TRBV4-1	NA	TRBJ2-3	TGCGCCAGCAGCCAGGGACTAGCGGGAATTTCAGATACGCAGTATTTT	CASSQGLAGISDTQYF
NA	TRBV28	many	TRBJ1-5	TGTGCCAGCAGTTTATCGGGGGGGAGGAATCAGCCCCAGCATTTT	CASSLSGGRNQPQHF
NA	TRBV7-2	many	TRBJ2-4	TGTGCCAGCAGCGCTGGGGGCCTTATAGCCAAAAACATTCAGTACTTC	CASSAGGLIAKNIQYF
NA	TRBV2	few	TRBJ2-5	TGTGCCAGCAGAAGGCAACTTCAAGAGACCCAGTACTTC	CASRRQLQETQYF
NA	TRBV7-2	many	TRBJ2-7	TGTGCCAGCAGTTTCCAATACGAGCAGTACTTC	CASSFQYEQYF
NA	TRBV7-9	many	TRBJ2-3	TGTGCCAGCAGCCCATGGGGGGCAGGGAGTAAAGATACGCAGTATTTT	CASSPWGAGSKDTQYF
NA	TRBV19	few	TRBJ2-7	TGTGCCAGTAGTATAATAAAGGGTTACGAGCAGTACTTC	CASSIIKGYEQYF
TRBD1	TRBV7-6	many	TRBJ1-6	TGTGCCAGCAGCCCGGACAGGCTCTCCTATAATTCACCCCTCCACTTT	CASSPDRLSYNSPLHF
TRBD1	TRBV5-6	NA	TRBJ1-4	TGTGCCAGCAGCCTGTTCCAGGGGGCGCGAGAAAAACTGTTTTTT	CASSLFQGAREKLFF
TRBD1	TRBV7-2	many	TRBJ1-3	TGTGCCAGCAGCTTGACAGGGGCTAGCTCTGGAAACACCATATATTTT	CASSLTGASSGNTIYF
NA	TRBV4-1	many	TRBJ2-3	TGCGCCAGCACCGGCGGGGACACAGATACGCAGTATTTT	CASTGGDTDTQYF
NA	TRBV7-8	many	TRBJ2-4	TGTGCCAGCAGCTTAGCGCAGTCAGGACCGAAAAACATTCAGTACTTC	CASSLAQSGPKNIQYF
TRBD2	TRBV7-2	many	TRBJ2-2	TGTGCCAGCAGCTTAGCCGGACTAGTCAGTAAGAACACCGGGGAGCTGTTTTTT	CASSLAGLVSKNTGELFF
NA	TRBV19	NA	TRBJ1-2	TGTGCCAGTAATACAGGGTCGGCCTATGGCTACACCTTC	CASNTGSAYGYTF
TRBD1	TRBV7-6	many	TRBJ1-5	TGTGCCAGCAGCGCAGACCTACAGGGGGTAGGTGGCAATCAGCCCCAGCATTTT	CASSADLQGVGGNQPQHF
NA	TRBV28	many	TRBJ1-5	TGTGCCAGCAGTCCCCTCCGGGGGGACCAGCCCCAGCATTTT	CASSPLRGDQPQHF
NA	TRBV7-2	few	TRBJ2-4	TGTGCCAGCAGCTTTGAGTGGACGAACATTCAGTACTTC	CASSFEWTNIQYF
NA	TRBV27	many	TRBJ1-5	TGTGCCAGCTCGTTTTCCTTCCGGGGAGATCAGCCCCAGCATTTT	CASSFSFRGDQPQHF
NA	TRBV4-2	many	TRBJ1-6	TGTGCCAGCAGCCCAGTAAGCTCCTATAATTCACCCCTCCACTTT	CASSPVSSYNSPLHF
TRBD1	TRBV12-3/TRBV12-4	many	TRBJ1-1	TGTGCCAGCAGTTTAACGGCAGGGGGCAAAACTGAAGCTTTCTTT	CASSLTAGGKTEAFF
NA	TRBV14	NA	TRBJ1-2	TGTGCCAGCAGCCAATTAGTTGGGGGGTCCGGTGGCTACACCTTC	CASSQLVGGSGGYTF
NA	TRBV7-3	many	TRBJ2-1	TGTGCCAGCAGCTTCCTGTCCGGGATAGCCAATGAGCAGTTCTTC	CASSFLSGIANEQFF
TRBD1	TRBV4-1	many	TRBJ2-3	TGCGCCAGCAGCCATCCCGGACAGGCTAGCACAGATACGCAGTATTTT	CASSHPGQASTDTQYF
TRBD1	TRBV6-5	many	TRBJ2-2	TGTGCCATCAGGGGACAGGGCGACACCGGGGAGCTGTTTTTT	CAIRGQGDTGELFF
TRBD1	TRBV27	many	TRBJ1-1	TGTGCCAGCACCGGGGGACAGATGAACACTGAAGCTTTCTTT	CASTGGQMNTEAFF